These T cell receptor beta chains were read from a single sample in a study of T-cell reconstitution after alpha-beta-depleted transplantation in children. From the PCR reads, TCRdb called clonotypes with MiXCR, one entry per CDR3 protein. Of under 450,000 distinct CDR3 sequences listed, roughly 13% are singletons. The sample consisted of PBMCs, taken from the stem cell graft. The receptors were gathered from a human donor who donated a stem cell graft to a child with Fanconi anemia. CDR3s include the opening cysteine and the closing phenylalanine or tryptophan. Each record gives: D gene, V gene, J gene, clone size, CDR3 protein, CDR3 DNA. The D gene is left open where the match is weak. Rows give clone size only sometimes, using once, few, many, or a class for an expanded clone.

D gene: -
V gene: TRBV12-3/TRBV12-4
J gene: TRBJ1-5
clone size: many
CDR3 protein: CASSFEPRFDQPQHF
CDR3 DNA: TGTGCCAGCAGTTTCGAGCCCCGCTTCGATCAGCCCCAGCATTTT

D gene: -
V gene: TRBV7-8
J gene: TRBJ1-1
clone size: few
CDR3 protein: CASSQTGRTEAFF
CDR3 DNA: TGTGCCAGCAGCCAAACGGGTAGAACTGAAGCTTTCTTT

D gene: -
V gene: TRBV5-1
J gene: TRBJ1-2
clone size: many
CDR3 protein: CASSRTGTSDYGYTF
CDR3 DNA: TGCGCCAGCAGCCGAACCGGGACCTCCGACTATGGCTACACCTTC

D gene: -
V gene: TRBV12-3/TRBV12-4
J gene: TRBJ1-5
clone size: -
CDR3 protein: CASSIQGTQPQHF
CDR3 DNA: TGTGCCAGCAGTATACAGGGAACTCAGCCCCAGCATTTT

D gene: -
V gene: TRBV27
J gene: TRBJ1-1
clone size: -
CDR3 protein: CASSINRATTEAFF
CDR3 DNA: TGTGCCAGCAGCATAAACAGGGCGACGACTGAAGCTTTCTTT

D gene: -
V gene: TRBV9
J gene: TRBJ1-3
clone size: -
CDR3 protein: CASSVSGSSGNTIYF
CDR3 DNA: TGTGCCAGCAGCGTCTCAGGGAGCTCTGGAAACACCATATATTTT

D gene: -
V gene: TRBV5-1
J gene: TRBJ1-6
clone size: -
CDR3 protein: CASSFGQENSPLHF
CDR3 DNA: TGCGCCAGCAGCTTCGGGCAGGAGAATTCACCCCTCCACTTT

D gene: TRBD1
V gene: TRBV29-1
J gene: TRBJ2-6
clone size: -
CDR3 protein: CSVGQGVGANVLTF
CDR3 DNA: TGCAGCGTAGGACAGGGGGTGGGGGCCAACGTCCTGACTTTC

D gene: -
V gene: TRBV4-3
J gene: TRBJ1-1
clone size: few
CDR3 protein: CASSQGRWNTEAFF
CDR3 DNA: TGCGCCAGCAGCCAAGGGCGGTGGAACACTGAAGCTTTCTTT

D gene: -
V gene: TRBV29-1
J gene: TRBJ1-1
clone size: -
CDR3 protein: CSVSLTVSDTEAFF
CDR3 DNA: TGCAGCGTCTCATTAACAGTCTCGGACACTGAAGCTTTCTTT

D gene: -
V gene: TRBV5-5
J gene: TRBJ1-2
clone size: -
CDR3 protein: CASSLLGTNYGYTF
CDR3 DNA: TGTGCCAGCAGCCTGCTGGGGACTAACTATGGCTACACCTTC

D gene: -
V gene: TRBV5-1
J gene: TRBJ2-7
clone size: -
CDR3 protein: CASSLEVGPYEQYF
CDR3 DNA: TGCGCCAGCAGCTTGGAAGTGGGCCCCTACGAGCAGTACTTC

D gene: -
V gene: TRBV21-1
J gene: TRBJ1-6
clone size: -
CDR3 protein: CASSKALCDREINSPLHF
CDR3 DNA: TGTGCCAGCAGCAAAGCGCTTTGTGACAGGGAGATCAATTCACCCCTCCACTTT

D gene: -
V gene: TRBV11-2
J gene: TRBJ1-3
clone size: many
CDR3 protein: CASSLSSGNTIYF
CDR3 DNA: TGTGCCAGCAGCTTAAGTTCGGGAAACACCATATATTTT

D gene: -
V gene: TRBV5-1
J gene: TRBJ2-2
clone size: many
CDR3 protein: CASSSDPSGNTGELFF
CDR3 DNA: TGCGCCAGCAGCTCGGACCCGAGCGGAAACACCGGGGAGCTGTTTTTT

D gene: -
V gene: TRBV12-3/TRBV12-4
J gene: TRBJ1-2
clone size: few
CDR3 protein: CASLSGASLSYTF
CDR3 DNA: TGTGCCAGCTTATCTGGGGCCAGCTTGAGCTACACCTTC

D gene: -
V gene: TRBV7-2
J gene: TRBJ2-3
clone size: many
CDR3 protein: CASSLAGWSTDTQYF
CDR3 DNA: TGTGCCAGCAGCTTGGCGGGGTGGAGCACAGATACGCAGTATTTT

D gene: -
V gene: TRBV6-1
J gene: TRBJ2-2
clone size: few
CDR3 protein: CASGGHLSTGELFF
CDR3 DNA: TGTGCCAGCGGGGGACACCTCAGCACCGGGGAGCTGTTTTTT

D gene: -
V gene: TRBV5-1
J gene: TRBJ1-1
clone size: many
CDR3 protein: CASSLRTANTEAFF
CDR3 DNA: TGCGCCAGCAGCTTGAGGACGGCGAACACTGAAGCTTTCTTT

D gene: -
V gene: TRBV18
J gene: TRBJ2-1
clone size: -
CDR3 protein: CASSPPGWGNEQFF
CDR3 DNA: TGTGCCAGCTCACCACCGGGCTGGGGCAATGAGCAGTTCTTC

D gene: -
V gene: TRBV20-1
J gene: TRBJ1-3
clone size: -
CDR3 protein: CSARGRGAGNTIYF
CDR3 DNA: TGCAGTGCTAGAGGGCGCGGGGCTGGAAACACCATATATTTT

D gene: -
V gene: TRBV6-1
J gene: TRBJ1-5
clone size: -
CDR3 protein: CASRPLSGTPSNQPQHF
CDR3 DNA: TGTGCCAGCAGACCCCTCTCCGGGACCCCAAGCAATCAGCCCCAGCATTTT

D gene: TRBD1
V gene: TRBV5-1
J gene: TRBJ2-5
clone size: few
CDR3 protein: CASSLTGVEETQYF
CDR3 DNA: TGCGCCAGCAGCTTGACAGGGGTGGAAGAGACCCAGTACTTC

D gene: -
V gene: TRBV5-1
J gene: TRBJ2-7
clone size: many
CDR3 protein: CASSLGGADEQYF
CDR3 DNA: TGCGCCAGCAGCTTGGGGGGGGCCGACGAGCAGTACTTC

D gene: -
V gene: TRBV6-1
J gene: TRBJ2-3
clone size: -
CDR3 protein: CATSTPQGQTQYF
CDR3 DNA: TGTGCCACCTCGACCCCCCAAGGACAGACGCAGTATTTT

D gene: TRBD1
V gene: TRBV7-2
J gene: TRBJ1-2
clone size: few
CDR3 protein: CASSPEWDSTYGYTF
CDR3 DNA: TGTGCCAGCAGCCCCGAATGGGACAGTACCTATGGCTACACCTTC

D gene: -
V gene: TRBV5-5
J gene: TRBJ2-1
clone size: -
CDR3 protein: CASSLTGPAPGEQFF
CDR3 DNA: TGTGCCAGCAGCTTGACAGGGCCCGCGCCTGGTGAGCAGTTCTTC

D gene: TRBD1
V gene: TRBV28
J gene: TRBJ2-3
clone size: -
CDR3 protein: CASSSPTGGNTQYF
CDR3 DNA: TGTGCCAGCAGTTCACCCACAGGGGGAAATACGCAGTATTTT

D gene: -
V gene: TRBV3-1
J gene: TRBJ2-1
clone size: few
CDR3 protein: CASSQELGSYNEQFF
CDR3 DNA: TGTGCCAGCAGCCAAGAATTGGGTTCCTACAATGAGCAGTTCTTC

D gene: -
V gene: TRBV12-3/TRBV12-4
J gene: TRBJ1-2
clone size: few
CDR3 protein: CASSYGPYMANTF
CDR3 DNA: TGTGCCAGCAGTTATGGTCCATACATGGCTAACACCTTC

D gene: -
V gene: TRBV20-1
J gene: TRBJ1-5
clone size: few
CDR3 protein: CSAEGYRETFRGQPQHF
CDR3 DNA: TGCAGTGCTGAGGGTTACAGGGAGACTTTTCGGGGTCAGCCCCAGCATTTT